The source of this T cell receptor (beta chain) is a study of blood T cells in healthy people across ages. Donors gave about 9.3 milliliters of peripheral blood apiece. Germline lookup yields CDR1 SEHNR and CDR2 FQNEAQ (reference sequence). The CDR3 consists of 14 residues. This clonotype showed up just once. Its antigen is not identified. An end of the junction differs from the germline gene, which may be a read error. For the second PCR, which ran for about 7 to 11 cycles, a sample-barcoded 5' primer and a J-beta primer mix were used. TCRdb itself ran the 5' RACE reads through MiXCR, one entry per CDR3 protein. The sample includes about 680,000 distinct CDR3 sequences, 49% seen only once; the top ten take 30% to 35%. Study-wide results and limits: In older individuals, TCR beta diversity per million T cells was lower, falling roughly linearly with age. Higher diversity and more naive CD4+ cells were features of long-lived donors, compared to aged donors. Diversity figures based on one million T cells were deemed too low.

The sequence came from a woman in her fifties or sixties in good health. The sample comprised blood. The chain uses TRBV7-9 and TRBJ2-1, with D possibly being TRBD2 (5 bases). The CDR3 DNA reads as TGTGCCAGCAGCGTAGCGCTAGAAATGGGTGAGCAGTTCTTC. It encodes CASSVALEMGEQFF. Full variable domain (missing parts from reference TRBV7-9 and TRBJ2-1): DTGVSQNPRHKITKRGQNVTFRCDPISEHNRLYWYRQTLGQGPEFLTYFQNEAQLEKSRLLSDRFSAERPKGSFSTLEIQRTEQGDSAMYLCASSVALEMGEQFFGPGTRLTVL.